This entry features one T cell receptor beta chain sequence. Its antigen is unknown. The read comes to an end 3 residues before the CDR3 does, leaving the germline J gene to fill in the end. The source of the sample is a study of T cells in women clearing cervical HPV infection. The wider study: Blood came at first lesion visit for cases, post-clearance for controls.

Study-wide findings and caveats: Effector/memory and HPV-specific T cells were not isolated, and association timing is unknown. Repertoire richness, not evenness, was significantly elevated in CIN3+ cases versus controls.

HPV was found by MY09/MY11 PCR and dot-blot genotyping. The germline CDR1 and CDR2 sequences are MNHNS and SASEGT. There are 15 residues in the CDR3. Trimming cost V 2 bases and J 6 bases; bases outside gene matches: 7. Profiled with immunoSEQ multiplex PCR; TCRdb holds only in-frame clones, not every one. This table holds 25,000 to 35,000 clones. The rearrangement links TRBV6-1 to TRBJ2-3, with 8 bases fitting TRBD2. Sequencing used blood buffy coat. The origin of this receptor is a woman between 18 and 70 years old with a cervical HPV16 infection that either progressed to CIN3+ or cleared (not recorded which). CDR3 DNA (partial): TGTGCCAGCAGTGAACTCGGGGGGGCCATGGATACG. It translates to CASSELGGAMDT. The whole CDR3 region reads CASSELGGAMDTQYF.